The 7 T cell receptor beta chains below were found in one sample sequenced in a study of blood T cell repertoires in COVID-19. Profiled with immunoSEQ multiplex PCR; TCRdb holds only in-frame clones, not every one. The table lists fewer than 350,000 clones, more than 75% of them singletons, with approximately 2% in the top ten. The specimen was peripheral blood. These receptors came from a woman in her twenties or thirties who had recovered from COVID-19.

V and J are TRBV15 and TRBJ2-5; 12 positions match TRBD2. The CDR3 spans 19 residues. V dropped 2 bases and J dropped 0; count of bases not matched to a gene: 10. In germline, CDR1 is LNHNV, CDR2 YYDKDF (reference sequence). CDR3 region: CATSRLRLAGESYQETQYF. CDR3 bases: TGTGCCACCAGCAGATTGAGACTAGCGGGAGAGAGTTACCAAGAGACCCAGTACTTC.

CDR3 bases: TGCGCCAGCAGCTATAGCGGGGGGGCCGTTGAGACCCAGTACTTC. Translation gives CASSYSGGAVETQYF. The gene calls are TRBV5-1 and TRBJ2-5; 11 nucleotides align to TRBD2. This CDR3 spans 15 amino acids. Trimming at V came to 3 bases and at J to 5 bases, leaving 6 bases not matched to a gene. The V gene's germline CDR1 is SGHRS and CDR2 YFSETQ.

CDR3 region: CASSPERRANVLTF. The DNA for the CDR3 is TGTGCCAGCTCACCAGAGCGTCGGGCCAACGTCCTGACTTTC. The chain joins TRBV18 to TRBJ2-6; D unresolved. The CDR3 contains 14 residues. Trimming took off 2 bases at V and 5 bases at J, with 7 bases between the two ends. Per germline, CDR1 KGHSH and CDR2 LQKENI.

The V gene is TRBV10-3, the J gene TRBJ1-5; no clear D. Germline CDR1 and CDR2: ENHRY and SYGVKD. The CDR3 consists of 12 residues. V gave up 3 bases and J gave up 5 bases, with 5 bases separating them. In DNA form, the CDR3 reads TGTGCCATCAGTGACTCAGATCAGCCCCAGCATTTT. Its protein product is CAISDSDQPQHF.

V usage is TRBV19 and J usage is TRBJ1-2; a weak D match, TRBD1 (6 bases). Trimming left V 7 bases short and J 8 bases short, with 11 bases between. The CDR3 runs 11 residues. Germline assignment: CDR1 LNHDA and CDR2 SQIVND (reference sequence). The DNA of the CDR3 is TGTGCCAGTAACCCGACAGGAGGCTACACCTTC. Amino acid sequence: CASNPTGGYTF.

This chain joins TRBV2 and TRBJ2-7; 10 nucleotides agree with TRBD2. There are 14 residues in the CDR3. The V gene's germline CDR1 is SNHLY and CDR2 FYNNEI. The J segment lost 6 bases and the V segment lost 5 bases, leaving 7 bases of the junction unmatched. The CDR3 reads CASSHRLAGGEQYF. In DNA, the CDR3 is TGTGCCAGCAGTCACCGACTAGCGGGTGGCGAGCAGTACTTC. Full variable domain (outside the CDR3, taken from reference TRBV2 and TRBJ2-7): EPEVTQTPSHQVTQMGQEVILRCVPISNHLYFYWYRQILGQKVEFLVSFYNNEISEKSEIFDDQFSVERPDGSNFTLKIRSTKLEDSAMYFCASSHRLAGGEQYFGPGTRLTVT.

This clone was seen a single time. The V call is TRBV11-2, the J call TRBJ2-1; the match to TRBD2 covers 11 bases. The CDR3 runs 17 residues. The V gene end was trimmed by 1 base and the J gene end by 7 bases; junction bases not matched to a gene: 9. Germline-derived CDR1 and CDR2 are SGHAT and FQNNGV. The CDR3 DNA reads as TGTGCCAGCAGCTTAGGGGTGACTAGCGGGGCGGGAAATGAGCAGTTCTTC. Its translation: CASSLGVTSGAGNEQFF. The variable domain in full, with the rest retrieved from reference TRBV11-2 and TRBJ2-1, is EAGVAQSPRYKIIEKRQSVAFWCNPISGHATLYWYQQILGQGPKLLIQFQNNGVVDDSQLPKDRFSAERLKGVDSTLKIQPAKLEDSAVYLCASSLGVTSGAGNEQFFGPGTRLTVL.